Sequencing of this TCR beta chain was carried out in a study of blood T cell repertoires in COVID-19. The V gene's germline CDR1 is MNHEY and CDR2 SVGAGI. The CDR3 is 15 residues long. The ends lost 9 bases at V and 6 bases at J; junction bases unmatched: 13. Some clones are missing from TCRdb's copy, which holds only in-frame ones; the method was immunoSEQ multiplex PCR. This table has some 350,000 clones, around 87% appearing once. The gene calls are TRBV6-5 and TRBJ1-5; TRBD1 matches 8 bases. The origin of this receptor is a woman in her twenties or thirties who had recovered from COVID-19. The sample consisted of PBMCs or T cells enriched from blood (not recorded which). CDR3 sequence: CASTSPTGASQPQHF. In DNA, the CDR3 is TGTGCCAGTACTTCCCCGACAGGGGCGTCTCAGCCCCAGCATTTT.